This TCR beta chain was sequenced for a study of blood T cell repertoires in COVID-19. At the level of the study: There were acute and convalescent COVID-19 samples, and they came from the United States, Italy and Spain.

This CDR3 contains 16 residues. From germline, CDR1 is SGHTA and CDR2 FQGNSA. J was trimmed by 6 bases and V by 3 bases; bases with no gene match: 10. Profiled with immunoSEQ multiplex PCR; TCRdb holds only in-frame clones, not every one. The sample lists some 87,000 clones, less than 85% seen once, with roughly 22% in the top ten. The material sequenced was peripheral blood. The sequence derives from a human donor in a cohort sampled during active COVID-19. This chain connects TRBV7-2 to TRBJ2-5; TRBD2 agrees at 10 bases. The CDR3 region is CASSFGTSANGQTQYF. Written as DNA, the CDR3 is TGTGCCAGCAGCTTCGGGACTAGCGCTAACGGGCAGACCCAGTACTTC.